The 17 T cell receptor beta chains below were found in one sample sequenced in a study of vaccination effects on CD4 cells after COVID-19. Clones were read by immunoSEQ multiplex PCR, and TCRdb kept only the in-frame ones, dropping some. The sample shows roughly 64,000 clones, 65% to 75% of them seen only once. The antigens these receptors bind are not known. Following a roughly ten-day culture, CD4+ T cells were purified. This specimen consisted of CD4+ T cells from PBMCs cultured without peptide, obtained before COVID-19 vaccination. The receptors come from a human donor who had a prior SARS-CoV-2 infection.

The chain links TRBV29-1 to TRBJ2-4; perhaps TRBD1 as D (5 bases). The CDR3 totals 13 residues. Germline assignment: CDR1 SQVTM and CDR2 ANQGSEA. V lost 7 bases and J lost 6, with 16 bases in between. The CDR3 here is CSAAGIGANIQYF. The CDR3 region has the DNA TGCAGCGCAGCCGGAATTGGGGCAAACATTCAGTACTTC.

The CDR3 DNA reads TGTGCCAGCAGCCAGACGGGGGACAATTCACCCCTCCACTTT. It is translated as CASSQTGDNSPLHF. V usage is TRBV6-5 and J usage is TRBJ1-6; D possibly corresponds to TRBD1 (5 bases). The CDR3 is made up of 14 amino acids. Trimming took off 6 bases at V and 7 bases at J, with 13 bases between the two ends. Germline V gives CDR1 MNHEY, CDR2 SVGAGI.

Here the CDR3 DNA reads TGTGCCAGCAGCCGGACTAGCGGGAGTACAGATACGCAGTATTTT. This gives the protein CASSRTSGSTDTQYF. The chain carries TRBV7-2 and TRBJ2-3; 13 bases are a match to TRBD2. The CDR3 consists of 15 residues. The V gene's germline CDR1 is SGHTA and CDR2 FQGNSA. V gave up 5 bases and J gave up 3 bases; unmatched junction bases: 2.

The V and J genes are TRBV5-1 and TRBJ2-3, with D possibly being TRBD2 (6 bases). Germline V CDR1 and CDR2: SGHRS, YFSETQ. The CDR3 covers 16 residues. The V end was cut by 4 bases, the J end by 4 bases, with 19 bases between. The CDR3 DNA sequence: TGCGCCAGCAGCCGGCACGGGGGTGGTGGCCCAGATACGCAGTATTTT. Translation: CASSRHGGGGPDTQYF. Based on the CDR3 plus reference TRBV5-1 and TRBJ2-3, the full variable domain is KAGVTQTPRYLIKTRGQQVTLSCSPISGHRSVSWYQQTPGQGLQFLFEYFSETQRNKGNFPGRFSGRQFSNSRSEMNVSTLELGDSALYLCASSRHGGGGPDTQYFGPGTRLTVL.

The DNA for the CDR3 is TGTGCCAGCAGCCGGGCAGGCGCTAGCGGGAGTAATGAGCAGTTCTTC. Its protein is CASSRAGASGSNEQFF. The rearrangement links TRBV5-4 to TRBJ2-1; 10 nucleotides agree with TRBD2. With 4 bases clipped from V and 7 bases from J, the junction kept 11 bases outside the gene matches. CDR1 and CDR2 from the germline V gene are SGHNT and YYREEE (reference sequence). The CDR3 spans 16 residues.

This clone occurred once. This chain connects TRBV15 to TRBJ1-1; D gene unclear. The CDR3 consists of 15 residues. In germline, CDR1 is LNHNV, CDR2 YYDKDF (reference sequence). V lost 0 bases to trimming and J lost 10 bases, with 18 bases between them. In DNA form, the CDR3 reads TGTGCCACCAGCAGAGAGTTTTCGGGGTTTCAGAGAGCTTTCTTT. This sequence encodes CATSREFSGFQRAFF.

This chain uses TRBV6-5 with TRBJ2-2; 7 bases align to TRBD1. V lost 2 bases, J lost 5 bases, and 8 bases stayed unmatched. The CDR3 is 16 amino acids. Germline CDR1 is MNHEY and CDR2 is SVGAGI. CDR3 nucleotide sequence: TGTGCCAGCAGTTACCTGACAGGGCTGTTAACCGGGGAGCTGTTTTTT. This codes for CASSYLTGLLTGELFF.

This chain joins TRBV7-2 and TRBJ2-1; TRBD2 might be the D (6 bases). CDR1 SGHTA and CDR2 FQGNSA come from the germline V gene. V shed 5 bases and J shed 1 base, with 9 bases lying between them. The CDR3 consists of 14 residues. The CDR3 spells CASSPGGSYNEQFF. The CDR3 DNA is TGTGCCAGCAGCCCCGGAGGGTCCTACAATGAGCAGTTCTTC.

The chain joins TRBV4-1 to TRBJ2-1; possible D gene TRBD2, 6 bases. The germline gives CDR1 MGHRA, CDR2 YSYEKL. Trimming stripped 0 bases from V and 10 bases from J, with 13 bases between. This CDR3 spans 14 amino acids. The CDR3 DNA follows: TGCGCCAGCAGCCAAGATCCCCATGGAGGGGAGCAGTTCTTC. It specifies CASSQDPHGGEQFF.

The V gene is TRBV2, the J gene TRBJ2-5; D is unclear. The CDR3 is 13 residues long. Trimming took 3 bases from V and 5 from J, leaving 10 bases between them. Germline-derived CDR1 and CDR2 are SNHLY and FYNNEI. Here the CDR3 DNA reads TGTGCCAGCAGTGACTTAGGTTGGGAGACCCAGTACTTC. Its translation: CASSDLGWETQYF. Full variable domain (remainder filled in from reference TRBV2 and TRBJ2-5): EPEVTQTPSHQVTQMGQEVILRCVPISNHLYFYWYRQILGQKVEFLVSFYNNEISEKSEIFDDQFSVERPDGSNFTLKIRSTKLEDSAMYFCASSDLGWETQYFGPGTRLLVL.

J is TRBJ2-1 and V is TRBV4-3, with 10 bases matching TRBD2. This CDR3 contains 17 residues. Germline values: CDR1 LGHNA, CDR2 YSLEER. The V gene end was trimmed by 1 base and the J gene end by 2 bases; junction bases not matched to a gene: 5. The CDR3 loop reads CASSQVLAGGPYNEQFF. In nucleotides, the CDR3 is TGCGCCAGCAGCCAAGTCTTAGCGGGAGGCCCCTACAATGAGCAGTTCTTC.

The genes are TRBV2 and TRBJ2-5, with unresolved D. This CDR3 spans 13 amino acids. From germline, CDR1 is SNHLY and CDR2 FYNNEI. The V gene lost 3 bases and the J gene lost 5 bases, with 10 bases spanning the gap. CDR3 nucleotides: TGTGCCAGCAGTGACGTTGCGAGGGAGACCCAGTACTTC. It translates to CASSDVARETQYF.

V usage is TRBV7-2 and J usage is TRBJ2-3, with TRBD2 identical over 7 bases. Germline CDR1 and CDR2: SGHTA and FQGNSA. This CDR3 has 16 residues. J lost 2 bases, V lost 2 bases, and 7 bases had no gene match. In DNA form, the CDR3 reads TGTGCCAGCAGCTTATTCGGCGGGGGTACCACAGATACGCAGTATTTT. Amino acids: CASSLFGGGTTDTQYF.

There are a few counts of this clone. The chain joins TRBV2 to TRBJ1-1; D remains ambiguous. Trimming pared 5 bases from V and 4 bases from J, leaving 8 bases between. Germline CDR1 and CDR2: SNHLY and FYNNEI. The CDR3 is made up of 12 amino acids. In DNA, the CDR3 is TGTGCCAGCAGTCTTAGGGCCACTGAAGCTTTCTTT. Translating gives CASSLRATEAFF.

The V call is TRBV6-5, the J call TRBJ2-1; D may be TRBD2 (6 bases). The CDR3 contains 15 residues. CDR1 MNHEY and CDR2 SVGAGI come from the germline V gene. The germline V and J ends were trimmed by 6 bases and 0 bases, with 12 bases remaining between them. CDR3 DNA sequence: TGTGCCAGCAGGACTAGTCCGGACTCCTACAATGAGCAGTTCTTC. Encoded protein: CASRTSPDSYNEQFF.

The sample holds a few counts of this clone. The chain carries TRBV5-1 and TRBJ2-2; D perhaps matches TRBD1 (5 bases). Germline CDR1 is SGHRS and CDR2 is YFSETQ. The CDR3 is 16 residues long. The V end was cut by 5 bases, the J end by 0 bases, with 14 bases between. DNA of the CDR3: TGCGCCAGCAGGAAGGGGCAGAACGCGAACACCGGGGAGCTGTTTTTT. This gives the protein CASRKGQNANTGELFF.

The chain has TRBV7-8 and TRBJ2-1, with D perhaps TRBD1 or TRBD2 (5 bases each). The V and J ends lost 5 bases and 6 bases respectively, with 17 bases between them. Germline V gene data show CDR1 as SGHVS and CDR2 as FQNEAQ. The CDR3 length is 15 residues. The CDR3: CASSLEGLIRNEQFF. The CDR3 DNA follows: TGTGCCAGCAGCCTCGAGGGGTTGATACGCAATGAGCAGTTCTTC.